This T cell receptor (beta chain) appears in the sequencing data of a study of blood T cell repertoires in COVID-19 (dated by TCRdb to about 2020). Context from the whole study: Samples covering the acute and convalescent phases of COVID-19 were provided by collaborators in the United States, Italy and Spain. The samples were drawn from two sources: the first 160 participants of the ongoing ImmuneRACE study, and 1,000 to 1,500 subjects contributed by 6 global collaborators. Where HLA class I and class II types were available, the types were taken from metadata supplied by the sample provider, not from assay-based typing. The prospective study material was composed of cDNA or gDNA derived from T cells, B-cell-depleted T cells, or PBMCs. Deeply sampled blood TCRbeta repertoires from subjects exposed to, actively infected with, or recovered from COVID-19 were included in the dataset. A freely available public database, intended as a resource for researchers studying the immune response to SARS-CoV-2, is where the repertoires were released. Nearly every sample came with metadata listing a de-identified subject ID, COVID-19 status, age in years and sex. Results and caveats for the whole study, not just this receptor: How much clinical and demographic metadata was included differed by source and by participant, and the metadata was provided uncurated.

Whole blood was collected in K2EDTA tubes by collaborating institutions according to the institutions' own protocols. For TCRbeta analysis, collaborators shipped samples in one of three forms: frozen whole blood, isolated PBMCs, or DNA extracted from either of those sample types. TCRbeta CDR3 regions were amplified from genomic DNA using the immunoSEQ Assay, a bias-controlled multiplex PCR. As for how the authors treated the data: The number of nucleated cells in each sample was estimated from the amplification of reference gene primers within the assay. To quantify the absolute abundance of each unique TCRbeta CDR3 rearrangement, sequence reads were collapsed and filtered. For each sample, productive Simpson clonality was calculated as the square root of Simpson's diversity index over productive rearrangements. Held by TCRdb, this immuneACCESS table contains in-frame sequences only and omits some clones. Under half of the omission traces to an unresolved V gene where checked; the cause of the rest is unknown. The V and J calls and clone size come from that table; D and trimming were worked out from the DNA. The sample table contains 300,000 to 400,000 clones; only one count was recorded for more than 85% of them. The ten top clones hold 2.5% to 3.5% of the sample.

According to the germline V gene, CDR1 reads MDHEN and CDR2 reads SYDVKM. V loses 8 bases of germline sequence and J loses 0 bases, and the interval between the two ends is 7 bases. Measured from the cysteine to the phenylalanine, the CDR3 is 13 residues long. Here the CDR3 DNA is all that survives: 39 bases in frame from base 1. Note on this clone: Its antigen is still unknown. One base away there is no much larger clone; base qualities are not given.

The receptor was isolated from a human donor in a cohort sampled during active COVID-19. Sequenced: peripheral blood. The rearrangement combines TRBV28 with TRBJ1-4; possibly the D gene is TRBD1, per 6 matching bases. The DNA sequence is given as TGTGCCAGCCGGACAGCAACTAATGAAAAACTGTTTTTT. Its translation reads: CASRTATNEKLFF.